Sequencing of this T cell receptor (beta chain) was carried out in a study of cytomegalovirus exposure and HLA in healthy donors. Study-wide points: Productive rates of about 87% or about 30% were seen for most TCR beta V segments in an earlier analysis. Later analysis showed most CMV-associated TCR beta chains appearing HLA-restricted.

Healthy people donating bone marrow made up the donors. As regards this clone: What it recognizes is unknown.

PCR involved 60 Vbeta and 13 Jbeta primers. Some clones are missing from TCRdb's copy, which holds only in-frame ones; the method was immunoSEQ multiplex PCR. The sample holds fewer than 250,000 clones, 76% seen once. The CDR3 has 12 residues. Trimming pared 7 bases from V and 4 bases from J, leaving 10 bases between. The germline gives CDR1 MNHEY, CDR2 SMNVEV (reference sequence). The chain carries TRBV27 and TRBJ1-1; D perhaps matches TRBD1 (6 bases). The specimen was PBMCs. The clonotype originates from a young man in good health and CMV-seronegative. The CDR3 sequence: CASKTGATEAFF. CDR3 in DNA: TGTGCCAGCAAGACAGGAGCCACTGAAGCTTTCTTT.